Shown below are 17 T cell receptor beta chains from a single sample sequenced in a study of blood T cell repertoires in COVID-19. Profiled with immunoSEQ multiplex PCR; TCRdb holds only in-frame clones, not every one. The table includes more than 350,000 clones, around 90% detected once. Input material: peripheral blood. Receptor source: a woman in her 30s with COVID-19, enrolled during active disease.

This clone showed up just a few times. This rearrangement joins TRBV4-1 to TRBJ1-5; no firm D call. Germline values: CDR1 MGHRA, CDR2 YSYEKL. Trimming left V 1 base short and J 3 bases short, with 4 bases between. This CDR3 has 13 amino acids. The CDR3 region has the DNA TGCGCCAGCAGCCAAGCAGACAATCAGCCCCAGCATTTT. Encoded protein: CASSQADNQPQHF.

Here the CDR3 DNA reads TGTGCCAGCAGCTTAGATGGGCTAGCAGAGACCCAGTACTTC. Protein sequence: CASSLDGLAETQYF. The J gene is TRBJ2-5, the V gene TRBV7-2, with D tentatively TRBD2 (5 bases). Germline V gene sequence: CDR1 SGHTA, CDR2 FQGNSA. The CDR3 covers 14 residues. V was trimmed by 1 base and J by 4 bases, leaving 10 bases between them.

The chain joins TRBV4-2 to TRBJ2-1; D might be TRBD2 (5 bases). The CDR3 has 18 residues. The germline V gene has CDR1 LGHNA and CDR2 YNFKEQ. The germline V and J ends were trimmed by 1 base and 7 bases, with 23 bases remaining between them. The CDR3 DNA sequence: TGTGCCAGCAGCCAAGTTTCCGGGGAATTACCTTTAGGAAATGAGCAGTTCTTC. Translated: CASSQVSGELPLGNEQFF.

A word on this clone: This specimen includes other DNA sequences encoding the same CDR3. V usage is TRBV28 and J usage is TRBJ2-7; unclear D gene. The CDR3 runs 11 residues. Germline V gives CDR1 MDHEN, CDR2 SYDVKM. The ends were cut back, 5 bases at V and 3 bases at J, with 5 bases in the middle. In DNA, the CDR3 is TGTGCCAGCAGTCCAGGCTACGAGCAGTACTTC. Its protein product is CASSPGYEQYF.

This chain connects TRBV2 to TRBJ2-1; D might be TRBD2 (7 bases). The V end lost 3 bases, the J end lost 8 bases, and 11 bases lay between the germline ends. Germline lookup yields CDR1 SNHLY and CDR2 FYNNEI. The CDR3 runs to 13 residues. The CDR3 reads CASSEGAGDEQFF. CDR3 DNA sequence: TGTGCCAGCAGTGAGGGGGCGGGGGATGAGCAGTTCTTC.

The CDR3 protein is CAISGRQGATTGELFF. In DNA form, the CDR3 reads TGTGCCATCAGTGGACGACAGGGGGCGACGACCGGGGAGCTGTTTTTT. This chain links TRBV10-3 with TRBJ2-2, with 10 nucleotides matching TRBD1. The CDR3 sequence is 16 residues long. The junction had 7 bases not matched to a gene; V was cut back by 4 bases and J by 5 bases. From germline, CDR1 is ENHRY and CDR2 SYGVKD.

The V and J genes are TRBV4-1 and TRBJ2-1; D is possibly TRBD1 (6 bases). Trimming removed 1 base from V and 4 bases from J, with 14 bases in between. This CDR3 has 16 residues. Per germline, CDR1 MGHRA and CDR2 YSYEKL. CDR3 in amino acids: CASSQGRGKRYNEQFF. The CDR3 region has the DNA TGCGCCAGCAGCCAAGGTAGGGGGAAGCGATACAATGAGCAGTTCTTC.

CDR3 amino acids: CASSLYGTEEQFF. The CDR3 DNA is TGTGCCAGCAGCTTATACGGGACAGAGGAGCAGTTCTTC. The rearrangement links TRBV7-8 to TRBJ2-1, with TRBD1 identical over 7 bases. V shed 2 bases, J shed 10 bases, and the junction held 5 bases outside the gene matches. CDR3 length: 13 residues. The germline V gene encodes CDR1 SGHVS and CDR2 FQNEAQ.

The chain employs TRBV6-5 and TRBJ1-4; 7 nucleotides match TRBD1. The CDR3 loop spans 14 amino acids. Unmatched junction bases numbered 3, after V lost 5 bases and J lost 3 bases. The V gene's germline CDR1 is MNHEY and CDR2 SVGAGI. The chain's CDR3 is CASSTTGSNEKLFF. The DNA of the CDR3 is TGTGCCAGCAGTACGACAGGGTCTAATGAAAAACTGTTTTTT.

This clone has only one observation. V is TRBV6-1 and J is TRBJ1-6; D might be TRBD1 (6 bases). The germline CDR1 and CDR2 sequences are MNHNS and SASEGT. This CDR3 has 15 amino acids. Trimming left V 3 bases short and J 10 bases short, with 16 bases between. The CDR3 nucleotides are TGTGCCAGCAGTGAGTTTTTGGGGGCTCGGTCACCCCTCCACTTT. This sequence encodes CASSEFLGARSPLHF.

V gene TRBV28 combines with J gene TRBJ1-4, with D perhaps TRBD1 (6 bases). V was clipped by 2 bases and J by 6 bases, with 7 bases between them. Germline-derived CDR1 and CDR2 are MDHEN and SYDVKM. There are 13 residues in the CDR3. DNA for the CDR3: TGTGCCAGCAGTTTAAACAGGGATGAAAAACTGTTTTTT. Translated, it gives CASSLNRDEKLFF.

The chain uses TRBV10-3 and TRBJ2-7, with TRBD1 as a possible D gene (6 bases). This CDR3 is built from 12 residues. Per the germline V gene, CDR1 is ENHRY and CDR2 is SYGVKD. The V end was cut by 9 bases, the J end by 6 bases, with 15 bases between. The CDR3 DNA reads TGTGCCATTAGGACAGTTCGAGGCGAGCAGTACGTC. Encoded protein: CAIRTVRGEQYV.

Here the CDR3 reads CAISPGTGRTGELFF. Written as DNA, the CDR3 is TGTGCCATCAGTCCCGGGACAGGGCGGACCGGGGAGCTGTTTTTT. V usage is TRBV10-3 and J usage is TRBJ2-2; 9 bases match TRBD1. J gave up 5 bases and V 5 bases, and 6 bases lay outside the gene matches. Per germline, CDR1 ENHRY and CDR2 SYGVKD. This CDR3 region has 15 residues.

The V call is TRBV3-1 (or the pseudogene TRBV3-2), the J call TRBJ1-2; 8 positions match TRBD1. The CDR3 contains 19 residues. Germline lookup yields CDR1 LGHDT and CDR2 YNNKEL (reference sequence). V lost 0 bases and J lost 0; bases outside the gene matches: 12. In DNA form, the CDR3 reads TGTGCCAGCAGCCAAGAATCCAGGGGGCGACGTCCGTCTAACTATGGCTACACCTTC. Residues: CASSQESRGRRPSNYGYTF.

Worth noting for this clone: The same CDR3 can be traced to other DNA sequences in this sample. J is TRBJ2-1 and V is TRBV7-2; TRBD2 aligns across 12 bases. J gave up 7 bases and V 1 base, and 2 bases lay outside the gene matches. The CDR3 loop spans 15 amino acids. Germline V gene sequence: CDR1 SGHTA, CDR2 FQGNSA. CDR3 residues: CASSLGGLAGNEQFF. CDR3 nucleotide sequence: TGTGCCAGCAGCTTAGGAGGACTAGCGGGAAATGAGCAGTTCTTC.

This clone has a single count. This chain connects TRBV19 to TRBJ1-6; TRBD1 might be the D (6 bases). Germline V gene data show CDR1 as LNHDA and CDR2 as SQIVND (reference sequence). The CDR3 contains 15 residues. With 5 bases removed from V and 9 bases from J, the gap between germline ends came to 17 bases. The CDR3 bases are TGTGCCAGTAGTGGCGGACAGCTTCAGGGTTCACCCCTCCACTTT. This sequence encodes CASSGGQLQGSPLHF.

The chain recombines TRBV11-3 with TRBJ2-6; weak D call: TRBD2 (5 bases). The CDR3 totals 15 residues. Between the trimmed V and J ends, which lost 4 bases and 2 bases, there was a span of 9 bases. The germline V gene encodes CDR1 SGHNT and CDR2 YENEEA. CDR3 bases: TGTGCCAGCAGCTCGAGGGAGACTGGGGCCAACGTCCTGACTTTC. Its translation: CASSSRETGANVLTF.